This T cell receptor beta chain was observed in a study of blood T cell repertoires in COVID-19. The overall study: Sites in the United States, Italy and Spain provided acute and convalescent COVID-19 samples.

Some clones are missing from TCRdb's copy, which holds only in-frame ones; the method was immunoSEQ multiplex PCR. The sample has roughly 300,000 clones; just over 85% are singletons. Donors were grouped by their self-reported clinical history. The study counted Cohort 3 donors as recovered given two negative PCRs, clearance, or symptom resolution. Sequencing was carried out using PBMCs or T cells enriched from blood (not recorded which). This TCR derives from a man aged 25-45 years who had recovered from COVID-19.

The CDR3 DNA follows: TGTGCCAGCAGCTTAGAGGGGACAGTCGGCACTGAAGCTTTCTTT. Its protein product is CASSLEGTVGTEAFF. V usage is TRBV11-3 and J usage is TRBJ1-1; 7 nucleotides align to TRBD1. The CDR3 has 15 amino acids. CDR1 is SGHNT, CDR2 YENEEA, per germline. J gave up 4 bases and V 0 bases, and 5 bases lay outside the gene matches.